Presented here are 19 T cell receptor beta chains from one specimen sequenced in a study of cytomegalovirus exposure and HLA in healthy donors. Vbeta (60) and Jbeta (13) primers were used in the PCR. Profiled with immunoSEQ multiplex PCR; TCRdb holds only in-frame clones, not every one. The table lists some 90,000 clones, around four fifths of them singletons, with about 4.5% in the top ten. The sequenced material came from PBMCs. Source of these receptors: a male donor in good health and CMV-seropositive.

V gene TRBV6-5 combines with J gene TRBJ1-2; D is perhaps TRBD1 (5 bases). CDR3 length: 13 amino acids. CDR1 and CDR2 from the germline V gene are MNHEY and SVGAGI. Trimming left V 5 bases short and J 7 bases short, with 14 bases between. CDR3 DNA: TGTGCCAGCAGTCCTGTAAGGGGTTCTGGCTACACCTTC. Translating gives CASSPVRGSGYTF.

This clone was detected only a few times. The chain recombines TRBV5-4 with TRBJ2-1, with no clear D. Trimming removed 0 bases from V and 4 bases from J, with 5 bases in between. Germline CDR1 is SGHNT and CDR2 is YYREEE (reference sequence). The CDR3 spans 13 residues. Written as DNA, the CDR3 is TGTGCCAGCAGCTTGGTACGGTACAATGAGCAGTTCTTC. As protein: CASSLVRYNEQFF.

The CDR3 protein is CATSRVFPGQRVGAGASEEQYF. CDR3 nucleotide sequence: TGTGCCACCAGCAGAGTTTTTCCTGGGCAGCGGGTGGGAGCGGGGGCGTCGGAGGAGCAGTACTTC. This rearrangement joins TRBV15 to TRBJ2-7; 8 bases match TRBD2. V gave up 1 base and J gave up 7 bases; unmatched junction bases: 30. The CDR3 loop spans 22 amino acids. From germline, CDR1 is LNHNV and CDR2 YYDKDF (reference sequence).

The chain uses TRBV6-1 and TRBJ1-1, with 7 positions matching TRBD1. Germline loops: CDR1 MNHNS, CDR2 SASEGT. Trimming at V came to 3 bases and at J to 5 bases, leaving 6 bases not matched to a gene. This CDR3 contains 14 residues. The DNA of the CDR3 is TGTGCCAGCAGTGAGCAGGGGGTGAGGACTGAAGCTTTCTTT. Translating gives CASSEQGVRTEAFF.

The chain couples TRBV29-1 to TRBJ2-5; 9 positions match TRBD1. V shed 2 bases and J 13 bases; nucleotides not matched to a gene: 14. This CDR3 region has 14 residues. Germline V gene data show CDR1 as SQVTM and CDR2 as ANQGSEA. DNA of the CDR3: TGCAGCGTTGAAATACTGACAGGGGGGGGGAATCGGTACTTC. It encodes CSVEILTGGGNRYF.

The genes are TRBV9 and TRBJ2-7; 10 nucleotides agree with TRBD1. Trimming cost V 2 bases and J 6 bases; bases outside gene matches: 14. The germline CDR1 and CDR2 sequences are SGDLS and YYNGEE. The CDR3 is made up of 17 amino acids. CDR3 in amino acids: CASSVLVLRDRGCEQYF. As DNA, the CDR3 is TGTGCCAGCAGCGTTTTGGTCCTCCGGGACAGGGGATGCGAGCAGTACTTC.

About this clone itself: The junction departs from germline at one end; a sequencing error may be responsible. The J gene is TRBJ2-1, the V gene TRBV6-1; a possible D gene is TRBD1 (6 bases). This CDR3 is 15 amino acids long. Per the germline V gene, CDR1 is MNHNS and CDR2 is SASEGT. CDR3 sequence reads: CASSAQGRSYNERFF. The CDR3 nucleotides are TGTGCCAGCAGTGCACAGGGTAGGTCCTACAATGAGCGGTTCTTC.

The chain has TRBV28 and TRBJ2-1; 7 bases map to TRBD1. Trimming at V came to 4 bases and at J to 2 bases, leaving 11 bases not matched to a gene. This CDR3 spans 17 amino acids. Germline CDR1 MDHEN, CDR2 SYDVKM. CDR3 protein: CASSYAYRGSTYNEQFF. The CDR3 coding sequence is TGTGCCAGCAGTTACGCCTACAGGGGCAGTACCTACAATGAGCAGTTCTTC. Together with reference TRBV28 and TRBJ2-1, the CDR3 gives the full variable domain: DVKVTQSSRYLVKRTGEKVFLECVQDMDHENMFWYRQDPGLGLRLIYFSYDVKMKEKGDIPEGYSVSREKKERFSLILESASTNQTSMYLCASSYAYRGSTYNEQFFGPGTRLTVL.

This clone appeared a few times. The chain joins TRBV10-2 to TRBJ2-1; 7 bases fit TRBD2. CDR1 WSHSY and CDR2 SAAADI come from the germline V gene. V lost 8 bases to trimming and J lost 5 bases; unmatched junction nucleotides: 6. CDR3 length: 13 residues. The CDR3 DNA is TGCGCCAGCCGACTAGCCCCCGACAATGAGCAGTTCTTC. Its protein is CASRLAPDNEQFF.

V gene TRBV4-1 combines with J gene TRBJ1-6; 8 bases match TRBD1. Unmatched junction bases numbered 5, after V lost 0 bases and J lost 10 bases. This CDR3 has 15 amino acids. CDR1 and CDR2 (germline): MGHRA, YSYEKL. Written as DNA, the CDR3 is TGCGCCAGCAGCCAAGAAGAGACAGGGGTCTCACCCCTCCACTTT. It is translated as CASSQEETGVSPLHF.

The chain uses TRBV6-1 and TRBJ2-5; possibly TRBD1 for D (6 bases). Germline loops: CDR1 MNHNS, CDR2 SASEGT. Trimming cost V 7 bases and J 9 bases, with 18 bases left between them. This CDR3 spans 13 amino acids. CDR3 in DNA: TGTGCCAGCATTTCGGGCGGGCCAGGGGCCCAGTACTTC. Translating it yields CASISGGPGAQYF.

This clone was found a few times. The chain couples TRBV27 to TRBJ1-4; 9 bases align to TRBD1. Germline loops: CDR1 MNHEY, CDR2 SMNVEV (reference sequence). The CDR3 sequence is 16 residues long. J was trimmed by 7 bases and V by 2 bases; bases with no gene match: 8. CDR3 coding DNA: TGTGCCAGCAGTTTAAGAGGGGACAGGGATGGTGAAAAACTGTTTTTT. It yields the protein CASSLRGDRDGEKLFF.

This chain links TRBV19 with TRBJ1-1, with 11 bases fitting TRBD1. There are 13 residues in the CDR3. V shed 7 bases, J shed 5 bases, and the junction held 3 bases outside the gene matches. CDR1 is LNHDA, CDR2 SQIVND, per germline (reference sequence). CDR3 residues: CASTGTGGTEAFF. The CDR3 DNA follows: TGTGCCAGTACCGGGACAGGGGGAACTGAAGCTTTCTTT.

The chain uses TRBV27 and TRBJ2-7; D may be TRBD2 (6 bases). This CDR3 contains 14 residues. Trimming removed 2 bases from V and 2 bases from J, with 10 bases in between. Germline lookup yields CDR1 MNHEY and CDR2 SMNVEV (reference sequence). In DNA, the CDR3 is TGTGCCAGCAGTTTAGCCAGGGAGGCCTACGAGCAGTACTTC. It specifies CASSLAREAYEQYF.

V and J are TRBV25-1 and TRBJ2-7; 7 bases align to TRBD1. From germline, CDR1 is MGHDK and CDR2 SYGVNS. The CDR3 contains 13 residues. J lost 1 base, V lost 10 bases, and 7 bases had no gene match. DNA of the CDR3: TGTGCCACAGCTTCAGGGGGATCCTACGAGCAGTACTTC. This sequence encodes CATASGGSYEQYF.

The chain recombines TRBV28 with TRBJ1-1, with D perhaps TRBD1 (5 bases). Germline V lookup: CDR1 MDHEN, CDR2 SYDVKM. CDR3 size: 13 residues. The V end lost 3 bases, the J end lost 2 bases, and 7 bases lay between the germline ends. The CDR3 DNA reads TGTGCCAGCAGTTTTCAGGGTAACACTGAAGCTTTCTTT. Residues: CASSFQGNTEAFF.

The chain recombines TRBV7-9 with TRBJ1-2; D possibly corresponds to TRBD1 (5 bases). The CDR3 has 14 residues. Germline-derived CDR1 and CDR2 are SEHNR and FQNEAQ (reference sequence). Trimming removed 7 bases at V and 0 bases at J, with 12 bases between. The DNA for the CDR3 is TGTGCCAGCACCCTTACAGGACCTAACTATGGCTACACCTTC. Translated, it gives CASTLTGPNYGYTF.

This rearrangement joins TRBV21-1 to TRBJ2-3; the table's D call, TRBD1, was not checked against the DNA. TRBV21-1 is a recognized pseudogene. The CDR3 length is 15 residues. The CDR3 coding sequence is TGTGCCAGCAGCAGACAACATCCACTCACAGATACGCAGTATTTT. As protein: CASSRQHPLTDTQYF.

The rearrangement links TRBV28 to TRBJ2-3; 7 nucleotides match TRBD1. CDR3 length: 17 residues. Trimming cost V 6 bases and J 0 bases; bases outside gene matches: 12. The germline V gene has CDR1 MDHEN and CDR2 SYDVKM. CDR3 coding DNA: TGTGCCAGCAGCCGCGACGCCAGGGGGTCTAGCACAGATACGCAGTATTTT. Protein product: CASSRDARGSSTDTQYF.